Listed below are T cell receptor beta chains from one sample, sequenced in a study of tumor-infiltrating lymphocytes in localized non-small cell lung cancer. Clones were sequenced by immunoSEQ multiplex PCR, and TCRdb holds only the in-frame ones, with some missing. This table has approximately 13,000 clones, approximately 70% appearing once. The sequenced material came from lung tumor tissue. These receptor sequences come from a human donor with non-small cell lung cancer. The CDR3 runs from the conserved cysteine through the conserved F or W.

TRBV6-6	CASSRADAFF
TRBV5-4	CASSLPGQGLSNYGYTF
TRBV19	CASSRPGSAVNTEAFF
TRBV4-1	CASSPDRGTGELFF
TRBV7-9	CASSLGPGNEQFF
TRBV5-1	CASLDRGQDEQYF
TRBV6-6	CASTMTNRGTGELFF
TRBV6-6	CASSYSRGEAYNEQFF
TRBV7-9	CASSAGRVSYEQYF
TRBV27	CASSLRPRGSGANVLTF
TRBV5-1	CASSLMTGADTQYF
TRBV5-1	CASTLKTGGAGDTQYF
TRBV5-5	CASSLGDVVRRDNEKLFF
TRBV6-5	CASSGTGGVNYGYTF
TRBV10-1	CASQPGPNYGYTF
TRBV4-1	CASRKGQGTAYGYTF
TRBV19	CASSISRIYGYTF
TRBV29-1	CSVTGGYGYTF
TRBV28	CASSLPIQGGYTGELFF
TRBV11-2	CASSFTSGDYEQYF
TRBV5-1	CASSPLGASGGTDTQYF
TRBV4-1	CASSQARGTANTGELFF
TRBV20-1	CSASLQDTQYF
TRBV18	CASSPTTVQETQYF
TRBV28	CASRAKRRDRGNEQYF
TRBV30	CAWSAGGRTEAFF
TRBV28	CASRDATSYEQYF
TRBV7-9	CASSLPGLAGGRETQYF
TRBV10-2	CASSEIGLAEYNEQFF
TRBV10-1	CASSVGTYNEQFF
TRBV11-3	CASSLQGEVAEQYF